The source of this T cell receptor beta chain is a study of identical twins. This clonotype came up many times. Its antigen is unidentified. The CDR3 length is 14 residues. The V and J ends lost 6 bases and 3 bases respectively, with 11 bases between them. Per germline, CDR1 MNHEY and CDR2 SVGEGT. TCRdb independently ran MiXCR on the 5' RACE reads; one entry per CDR3 protein. The sample consists of more than 250,000 distinct CDR3 sequences, under 9% of them appearing once. General study points: Cord blood's abundant beta clonotypes had fewer insertions, unlike memory repertoires. Excess low generation probability was seen in twin-shared out-of-frame alpha sequences. Model-predicted out-of-frame TCR alpha sharing fell below observed values in monozygotic twins.

Each donor (without exception) was a healthy Caucasian. These sequences were also reported in another study, on yellow fever vaccine responses in identical twins.

The sample comprised memory (CD45RO+) T cells sorted from blood. The sequence was collected from a woman aged 18-29 years in good health. The V call is TRBV6-2 or TRBV6-3, the J call TRBJ2-2; no reliable D call. The CDR3 nucleotides are TGTGCCAGCAGAACCCCCCGGGACACCGGGGAGCTGTTTTTT. It is translated as CASRTPRDTGELFF.